A single sample gave rise to the 7 T cell receptor beta chains below, sequenced in a study of sequential checkpoint blockade in melanoma. Treatment denoted: randomized to nivolumab then ipilimumab (arm A) or the reverse (arm B). Data came from immunoSEQ multiplex PCR; TCRdb stores just in-frame clones and leaves some out. This table holds some 40,000 clones, 84% found once. The sequencing here drew on CD8+ T cells sorted from blood (inferred from file names), taken from a patient given nivolumab and ipilimumab in sequence. The receptor set was obtained from a human donor with melanoma.

The chain has TRBV4-1 and TRBJ2-1, with D perhaps matching TRBD2 (5 bases). The germline V gene has CDR1 MGHRA and CDR2 YSYEKL. The V end was cut by 1 base, the J end by 6 bases, with 10 bases between. CDR3 length: 14 residues. CDR3 DNA: TGCGCCAGCAGCCAAGTAGGCGGACTCAATGAGCAGTTCTTC. Translated, it gives CASSQVGGLNEQFF.

In regard to this clone: Other DNA sequences in this sample translate to the same CDR3. The V call is TRBV27, the J call TRBJ2-7; TRBD2 agrees at 9 bases. This CDR3 comprises 14 residues. The J segment lost 2 bases and the V segment lost 2 bases, leaving 1 base of the junction unmatched. CDR1 and CDR2 from the germline V gene are MNHEY and SMNVEV (reference sequence). The CDR3 here is CASSLGGRAYEQYF. For the CDR3, the DNA is TGTGCCAGCAGTTTAGGCGGGAGGGCCTACGAGCAGTACTTC.

The chain joins TRBV28 to TRBJ2-7; D perhaps matches TRBD1 (6 bases). Germline values: CDR1 MDHEN, CDR2 SYDVKM. Trimming stripped 6 bases from V and 2 bases from J, with 17 bases between. This CDR3 is built from 15 residues. The chain's CDR3 is CASRVRGNNPYEQYF. CDR3 DNA: TGTGCCAGCAGAGTGAGGGGGAACAACCCCTACGAGCAGTACTTC.

The chain uses TRBV14 and TRBJ2-7, with unresolved D. Germline V gene lookup returns CDR1 SGHDN and CDR2 FVKESK. Deletions cut 0 bases from V and 4 bases from J, with 4 bases between. This CDR3 spans 12 amino acids. Here the CDR3 reads CASSQDVYEQYF. Here the CDR3 DNA reads TGTGCCAGCAGCCAAGACGTATACGAGCAGTACTTC. Together with reference TRBV14 and TRBJ2-7, the CDR3 gives the full variable domain: EAGVTQFPSHSVIEKGQTVTLRCDPISGHDNLYWYRRVMGKEIKFLLHFVKESKQDESGMPNNRFLAERTGGTYSTLKVQPAELEDSGVYFCASSQDVYEQYFGPGTRLTVT.

J is TRBJ1-1 and V is TRBV19, with unresolved D. V dropped 6 bases and J dropped 7 bases, with 24 bases sitting between them. The CDR3 length is 16 residues. Per the germline V gene, CDR1 is LNHDA and CDR2 is SQIVND (reference sequence). CDR3 DNA: TGTGCCAGTAGCCTTGCGGGATTGGGGTTTTTTGGTGAAGCTTTCTTT. Its protein product is CASSLAGLGFFGEAFF.

This rearrangement joins TRBV28 to TRBJ2-3; weak D call: TRBD1 (6 bases). V shed 6 bases and J shed 1 base, with 17 bases lying between them. Germline assignment: CDR1 MDHEN and CDR2 SYDVKM. The CDR3 runs to 16 residues. The CDR3 spells CASSPFGDTRTDTQYF. Here the CDR3 DNA reads TGTGCCAGCAGCCCCTTTGGGGACACTCGCACAGATACGCAGTATTTT. The full variable domain, in which reference TRBV28 and TRBJ2-3 provide the parts outside the CDR3, is DVKVTQSSRYLVKRTGEKVFLECVQDMDHENMFWYRQDPGLGLRLIYFSYDVKMKEKGDIPEGYSVSREKKERFSLILESASTNQTSMYLCASSPFGDTRTDTQYFGPGTRLTVL.

CDR3 DNA: TGTGCCAGCAGTCCCGGGACAGGGGGAGGCAATGAGCAGTTCTTC. Protein product: CASSPGTGGGNEQFF. The rearrangement links TRBV27 to TRBJ2-1, with 11 bases that match TRBD1. CDR1 and CDR2 (germline): MNHEY, SMNVEV (reference sequence). Losses at the gene ends were 5 bases for V and 6 bases for J; bases not matched to a gene: 6. The CDR3 consists of 15 residues.